This TCR beta chain was sequenced for a study of human T cells and chemical hapten exposure. Study results and limitations: Following DPC sensitization, TCRs present above 1 in 1000 frequency showed no change.

The study used a library that attached unique molecular identifiers to individual cDNA molecules. One entry per CDR3 protein results from TCRdb running MiXCR on the RACE reads. Of tens of thousands of distinct CDR3 sequences listed, about 4% were seen once; the top ten hold around 5.7%. There are 15 residues in the CDR3. From germline, CDR1 is SEHNR and CDR2 FQNEAQ (reference sequence). J was trimmed by 9 bases and V by 3 bases; bases with no gene match: 8. In the case of this clonotype: Its antigen is currently unknown.

Time point: healthy volunteer bleed at 6 weeks. Blood, whole and unfractionated, served as the source for total RNA extraction. Sequencing was done on a sample of whole blood. The clonotype originates from a human donor in good health. Some clones in this sample may be carry-over from other donors' samples. This chain links TRBV7-9 with TRBJ2-1, with 10 positions matching TRBD2. CDR3 nucleotide sequence: TGTGCCAGCAGCTTCCTAGCGGGAGACTTCGGTGAGCAGTTCTTC. As protein: CASSFLAGDFGEQFF.